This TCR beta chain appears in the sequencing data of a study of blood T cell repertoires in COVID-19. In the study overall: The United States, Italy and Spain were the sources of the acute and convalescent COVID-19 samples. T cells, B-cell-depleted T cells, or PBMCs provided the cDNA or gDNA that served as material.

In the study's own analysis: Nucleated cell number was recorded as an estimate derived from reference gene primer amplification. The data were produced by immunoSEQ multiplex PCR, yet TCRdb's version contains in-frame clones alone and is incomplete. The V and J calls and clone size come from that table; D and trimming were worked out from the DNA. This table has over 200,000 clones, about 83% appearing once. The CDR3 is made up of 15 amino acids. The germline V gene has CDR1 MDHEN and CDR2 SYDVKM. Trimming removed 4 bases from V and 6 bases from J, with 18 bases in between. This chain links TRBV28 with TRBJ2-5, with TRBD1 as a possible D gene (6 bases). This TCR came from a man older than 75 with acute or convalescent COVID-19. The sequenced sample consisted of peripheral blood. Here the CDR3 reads CASSSFGQGQKTQYF. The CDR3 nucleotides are TGTGCCAGCAGTTCCTTTGGGCAGGGGCAAAAGACCCAGTACTTC.